Listed below are T cell receptor beta chains from one sample, sequenced in a study of blood T cells in healthy people across ages. TCRdb called the 5' RACE reads again in MiXCR, with one record for every CDR3 protein. The sample gives 600,000 to 900,000 distinct CDR3 sequences, around 24% of which show up once; about 3% is in the top ten. The sample was also linked to a second study, of T cells of mothers and their children.

Sequenced sample: blood. These receptor sequences come from a boy aged 5-17 years in good health. Both conserved end residues are part of each CDR3. Fields, in order: clone size, V gene, D gene, J gene, CDR3 length, CDR3 DNA, CDR3 protein. A D gene is named only where the DNA matches it firmly. Size is stated for part of the rows, as once, few or many counts, or as a class when the clone is expanded.

size: NA; V: TRBV10-3; D: TRBD1; J: TRBJ2-1; length: 14; DNA: TGTGCCATCAGTGAGGGACAGGGACACAATGAGCAGTTCTTC; CDR3: CAISEGQGHNEQFF
size: few; V: TRBV6-5; D: TRBD1; J: TRBJ2-1; length: 17; DNA: TGTGCCAGCAGTTACAGTGGTGGGGGACAGAACTACAATGAGCAGTTCTTC; CDR3: CASSYSGGGQNYNEQFF
size: few; V: TRBV5-1; D: NA; J: TRBJ1-2; length: 14; DNA: TGCGCCAGCAGCCCTGGGGGCAGGGTCTATGGCTACACCTTC; CDR3: CASSPGGRVYGYTF
size: NA; V: TRBV19; D: TRBD2; J: TRBJ2-1; length: 20; DNA: TGTGCCAGTAGTACTCCTGAGTATATGGTGCGGGAGACCGCCTACAATGAGCAGTTCTTC; CDR3: CASSTPEYMVRETAYNEQFF
size: NA; V: TRBV3-1; D: TRBD2; J: TRBJ2-7; length: 15; DNA: TGTGCCAGCAGCCTGACTTTCGCGGGGGGATACGAGCAGTACTTC; CDR3: CASSLTFAGGYEQYF
size: NA; V: TRBV10-3; D: TRBD1; J: TRBJ1-4; length: 15; DNA: TGTGCCATCAGTGAGTCAGGGGGCGAATACGAAAAACTGTTTTTT; CDR3: CAISESGGEYEKLFF
size: NA; V: TRBV27; D: TRBD2; J: TRBJ2-1; length: 14; DNA: TGTGCCATCAAGGGAGCGGGGCTATACAATGAGCAGTTCTTC; CDR3: CAIKGAGLYNEQFF
size: NA; V: TRBV20-1; D: NA; J: TRBJ2-4; length: 12; DNA: TGCAGTGCTAGTCCCACCGAAAACATTCAGTACTTC; CDR3: CSASPTENIQYF
size: NA; V: TRBV20-1; D: NA; J: TRBJ2-5; length: 15; DNA: TGCAGTGCTAGACCCCCTCGGACAGACCAAGAGACCCAGTACTTC; CDR3: CSARPPRTDQETQYF
size: few; V: TRBV28; D: TRBD2; J: TRBJ2-7; length: 15; DNA: TGTGCCAGCAGTCGCGAGGGACTAGACGCCTACGAGCAGTACTTC; CDR3: CASSREGLDAYEQYF
size: few; V: TRBV5-1; D: NA; J: TRBJ2-5; length: 13; DNA: TGTGCCAGCAGCCTGGCCCTAGGGGAGACCCAGTACTTC; CDR3: CASSLALGETQYF